Listed below are T cell receptor beta chains from one sample, sequenced in a study of cytotoxic CD8 clonotypes in ibrutinib-treated CLL. Assay used: immunoSEQ multiplex PCR; TCRdb lists only in-frame clones, some missing. This table has approximately 45,000 clones, about 70% appearing once. The input for sequencing was PBMCs, taken after 12 months of ibrutinib treatment. These receptors all come from a human donor with chronic lymphocytic leukemia. Each CDR3 is given with its conserved first and last residue. The D gene is left open where the match is weak. Size is omitted from some rows. Given values are once, few, many or a class for expanded clones.

D: TRBD2; J: TRBJ2-3; size: NA; V: TRBV9; CDR3: CASTSTGLATDTQYF; DNA: TGTGCCAGCACCTCTACCGGACTAGCGACAGATACGCAGTATTTT
D: NA; J: TRBJ1-1; size: few; V: TRBV19; CDR3: CASRQDGRNTEAFF; DNA: TGTGCCAGTAGACAGGACGGCCGGAACACTGAAGCTTTCTTT
D: TRBD1; J: TRBJ2-6; size: few; V: TRBV7-9; CDR3: CASSLVGGSGANVLTF; DNA: TGTGCCAGCAGCTTAGTAGGGGGCTCCGGGGCCAACGTCCTGACTTTC
D: NA; J: TRBJ1-1; size: NA; V: TRBV4-1; CDR3: CASSQTGNSNTEAFF; DNA: TGCGCCAGCAGCCAAACAGGGAACTCAAACACTGAAGCTTTCTTT
D: NA; J: TRBJ1-2; size: NA; V: TRBV6-5; CDR3: CASSYSGQGHYGYTF; DNA: TGTGCCAGCAGTTACTCGGGGCAAGGACACTATGGCTACACCTTC
D: NA; J: TRBJ1-5; size: NA; V: TRBV7-2; CDR3: CASSVNANQPQHF; DNA: TGTGCCAGCAGCGTAAACGCAAATCAGCCCCAGCATTTT
D: NA; J: TRBJ2-1; size: NA; V: TRBV30; CDR3: CAWSVSQGLARYNEQFF; DNA: TGTGCCTGGAGTGTTTCACAGGGATTGGCGAGATACAATGAGCAGTTCTTC
D: NA; J: TRBJ1-1; size: NA; V: TRBV19; CDR3: CASSIVVKREAFF; DNA: TGTGCCAGTAGTATAGTTGTGAAAAGGGAAGCTTTCTTT
D: TRBD1; J: TRBJ2-1; size: once; V: TRBV7-9; CDR3: CASSWYRGRNEQFF; DNA: TGTGCCAGCAGCTGGTACAGGGGAAGGAATGAGCAGTTCTTC
D: NA; J: TRBJ1-3; size: NA; V: TRBV9; CDR3: CASSVDGDSGNTIYF; DNA: TGTGCCAGCAGCGTAGACGGCGACTCTGGAAACACCATATATTTT
D: NA; J: TRBJ1-1; size: NA; V: TRBV29-1; CDR3: CSVEGEHVMNAEAFF; DNA: TGCAGCGTTGAAGGAGAGCACGTCATGAACGCTGAAGCTTTCTTT
D: NA; J: TRBJ2-3; size: few; V: TRBV7-6; CDR3: CASSPGLGGTQYF; DNA: TGTGCCAGCAGCCCAGGGCTGGGTGGTACGCAGTATTTT
D: NA; J: TRBJ1-5; size: NA; V: TRBV2; CDR3: CASSEWGNSNQPQHF; DNA: TGTGCCAGCAGTGAGTGGGGAAATAGCAATCAGCCCCAGCATTTT
D: NA; J: TRBJ1-1; size: few; V: TRBV6-6; CDR3: CASSYSGRTTEAFF; DNA: TGTGCCAGCAGTTACTCTGGCAGGACCACTGAAGCTTTCTTT
D: NA; J: TRBJ2-7; size: NA; V: TRBV18; CDR3: CASSPGPSAGSYEQYF; DNA: TGTGCCAGCTCACCGGGCCCCTCGGCGGGCTCCTACGAGCAGTACTTC
D: NA; J: TRBJ1-2; size: few; V: TRBV7-9; CDR3: CASSLEGYGYTF; DNA: TGTGCCAGCAGCTTAGAGGGCTATGGCTACACCTTC
D: NA; J: TRBJ2-6; size: NA; V: TRBV10-3; CDR3: CAISDADALSGANVLTF; DNA: TGTGCCATCAGTGACGCGGACGCCCTCTCTGGGGCCAACGTCCTGACTTTC
D: TRBD1; J: TRBJ1-5; size: NA; V: TRBV2; CDR3: CASRTGGDQPQHF; DNA: TGTGCCAGCAGGACAGGGGGCGATCAGCCCCAGCATTTT
D: NA; J: TRBJ1-1; size: once; V: TRBV2; CDR3: CASSLGQGNTEAFF; DNA: TGTGCCAGCAGTTTAGGACAAGGGAACACTGAAGCTTTCTTT
D: NA; J: TRBJ1-6; size: NA; V: TRBV10-3; CDR3: CASKGKRSPLHF; DNA: TGTGCCAGCAAGGGAAAACGTTCACCCCTCCACTTT
D: TRBD1; J: TRBJ2-7; size: NA; V: TRBV5-1; CDR3: CASSQGQPTEQYF; DNA: TGCGCCAGCAGTCAGGGACAGCCCACGGAGCAGTACTTC
D: NA; J: TRBJ1-2; size: NA; V: TRBV7-9; CDR3: CASSPTGYGYTF; DNA: TGTGCCAGCAGCCCTACCGGCTATGGCTACACCTTC
D: TRBD1; J: TRBJ2-7; size: NA; V: TRBV10-3; CDR3: CATLGLDRGLEQYF; DNA: TGTGCCACCTTAGGGTTGGACAGGGGTTTGGAGCAGTACTTC
D: NA; J: TRBJ2-1; size: NA; V: TRBV19; CDR3: CASSQARENEQFF; DNA: TGTGCCAGTAGCCAAGCCCGCGAAAATGAGCAGTTCTTC
D: TRBD2; J: TRBJ2-5; size: NA; V: TRBV9; CDR3: CASSLGLAETQYF; DNA: TGTGCCAGCAGCCTGGGACTAGCGGAGACCCAGTACTTC
D: NA; J: TRBJ1-1; size: once; V: TRBV6-5; CDR3: CASSGFLGTEAFF; DNA: TGTGCCAGCAGTGGCTTTCTTGGAACTGAAGCTTTCTTT
D: NA; J: TRBJ2-7; size: NA; V: TRBV7-8; CDR3: CASSLVGHGESYEQYF; DNA: TGTGCCAGCAGCTTAGTGGGACACGGAGAGTCCTACGAGCAGTACTTC
D: TRBD2; J: TRBJ2-1; size: NA; V: TRBV19; CDR3: CASSILAGGSYNEQFF; DNA: TGTGCCAGTAGTATACTAGCGGGGGGCTCCTACAATGAGCAGTTCTTC
D: TRBD1; J: TRBJ2-7; size: NA; V: TRBV9; CDR3: CASSPGTARSYEQYF; DNA: TGTGCCAGCAGCCCGGGGACAGCGCGTTCCTACGAGCAGTACTTC
D: TRBD1; J: TRBJ1-5; size: NA; V: TRBV29-1; CDR3: CSVAAGGIDQPQHF; DNA: TGCAGCGTTGCGGCAGGGGGCATTGATCAGCCCCAGCATTTT
D: NA; J: TRBJ1-2; size: NA; V: TRBV6-1; CDR3: CASSEIWGVDYGYTF; DNA: TGTGCCAGCAGTGAAATTTGGGGGGTCGACTATGGCTACACCTTC
D: NA; J: TRBJ2-5; size: NA; V: TRBV5-1; CDR3: CASSHSRAQGETQYF; DNA: TGCGCCAGCAGCCACTCCCGGGCGCAGGGAGAGACCCAGTACTTC
D: TRBD2; J: TRBJ2-1; size: NA; V: TRBV7-2; CDR3: CASSSASGGSYNEQFF; DNA: TGTGCCAGCAGCTCAGCTAGCGGGGGGTCCTACAATGAGCAGTTCTTC
D: NA; J: TRBJ2-7; size: NA; V: TRBV2; CDR3: CAIAAGVSYEQYF; DNA: TGTGCCATCGCGGCAGGGGTCTCCTACGAGCAGTACTTC
D: NA; J: TRBJ2-3; size: NA; V: TRBV7-2; CDR3: CASSWGGVTDTQYF; DNA: TGTGCCAGCAGCTGGGGGGGCGTAACAGATACGCAGTATTTT
D: NA; J: TRBJ2-5; size: NA; V: TRBV5-8; CDR3: CASSLYQRRGETQYF; DNA: TGTGCCAGCAGCTTGTACCAGAGGAGAGGGGAGACCCAGTACTTC
D: NA; J: TRBJ1-1; size: NA; V: TRBV9; CDR3: CASSEGTGTEAFF; DNA: TGTGCCAGCAGCGAGGGAACGGGCACTGAAGCTTTCTTT
D: TRBD1; J: TRBJ2-3; size: NA; V: TRBV7-7; CDR3: CASSLEGQGQGTQYF; DNA: TGTGCTAGCAGCTTAGAGGGACAGGGGCAAGGTACGCAGTATTTT
D: NA; J: TRBJ2-3; size: few; V: TRBV28; CDR3: CASTQSRSTDTQYF; DNA: TGTGCCAGCACCCAGAGTCGGAGCACAGATACGCAGTATTTT
D: NA; J: TRBJ1-6; size: NA; V: TRBV15; CDR3: CATSMDSSSPLHF; DNA: TGTGCCACCAGCATGGACAGTTCTTCACCCCTCCACTTT
D: NA; J: TRBJ1-5; size: NA; V: TRBV5-1; CDR3: CASSPGLDSNQPQHF; DNA: TGCGCCAGCAGCCCGGGTCTGGATAGCAATCAGCCCCAGCATTTT
D: NA; J: TRBJ1-5; size: few; V: TRBV7-2; CDR3: CASSEGRQQPQHF; DNA: TGTGCCAGCAGCGAAGGAAGGCAACAGCCCCAGCATTTT
D: TRBD1; J: TRBJ1-2; size: once; V: TRBV11-2; CDR3: CASSLTGGSYGYTF; DNA: TGTGCCAGCAGCTTAACAGGGGGAAGTTATGGCTACACCTTC
D: TRBD1; J: TRBJ1-2; size: few; V: TRBV2; CDR3: CASSEDRGQPYGYTF; DNA: TGTGCCAGCAGTGAAGACAGGGGGCAGCCCTATGGCTACACCTTC
D: NA; J: TRBJ2-7; size: NA; V: TRBV7-8; CDR3: CASSLKYEQYF; DNA: TGTGCCAGCAGCTTAAAGTACGAGCAGTACTTC
D: TRBD1; J: TRBJ1-3; size: NA; V: TRBV11-2; CDR3: CASSFAGQGRNTIYF; DNA: TGTGCCAGCAGCTTCGCGGGACAGGGCAGAAACACCATATATTTT